Listed here are 2 T cell receptor beta chains from one sample, sequenced in a study of response to subunit inactivated influenza vaccine. From the RT-PCR reads, TCRdb called clonotypes with MiXCR, one entry per CDR3 protein. The sample has approximately 500,000 distinct CDR3 sequences; about an eighth are singletons. The sequencing here drew on PBMCs from blood, taken 40 to 50 days after vaccination. The receptors were gathered from a man aged 50 to 60 who received an inactivated influenza vaccine.

This clonotype was seen more than once but under ten times. The chain recombines TRBV20-1 with TRBJ2-3; D might be TRBD2 (5 bases). The length of the CDR3 is 13 residues. Trimming took 3 bases from V and 6 from J, leaving 13 bases between them. Germline lookup yields CDR1 DFQATT and CDR2 SNEGSKA (reference sequence). CDR3: CSASWARGDTQYF. DNA for the CDR3: TGCAGTGCTAGTTGGGCACGAGGGGATACGCAGTATTTT.

Only a few counts were recorded for this clonotype. CDR3 sequence (DNA): TGTGCCAGCAGTGATAGAGGGACAGGGGCTACAGAGCAGTACTTC. This encodes CASSDRGTGATEQYF. The V gene is TRBV25-1, the J gene TRBJ2-7, with 10 bases matching TRBD1. The CDR3 covers 15 residues. Germline V gene lookup returns CDR1 MGHDK and CDR2 SYGVNS. Trimming took 3 bases from V and 7 from J; bases not matched to a gene: 9.